Listed below are T cell receptor beta chains from one sample, sequenced in a study of T cells in narcolepsy. Here immunoSEQ multiplex PCR was the method, and the copy in TCRdb shows in-frame clones only, minus some. The sample consists of roughly 35,000 clones, 65% to 85% of them appearing once. Source material: memory (CD45RA-) CD4+ T cells from blood. These receptors were collected from a human donor in good health. Both conserved end residues are part of each CDR3. The order of the fields is J gene, D gene, V gene, clone size, CDR3 DNA, CDR3 protein. A D gene is named only where the DNA matches it firmly. Where a row states a size, it is once, few, many or the class of an expanded clone; other rows omit it.

TRBJ1-4 . TRBV28 . TGTGCCAGCAGACCCAGGGGCCGGTCTGAAAAACTGTTTTTT CASRPRGRSEKLFF
TRBJ2-5 . TRBV12-1 once TGTGCCAGCAGCTTGGGACTAGCGGGGGGGAAAGAGACCCAGTACTTC CASSLGLAGGKETQYF
TRBJ2-5 . TRBV6-5 . TGTGCCAGCAGTCCTCTAGAGACCCAGTACTTC CASSPLETQYF
TRBJ2-6 . TRBV5-1 . TGCGCCAGCAGTAGGGAGACAGGGGCCAACGTCCTGACTTTC CASSRETGANVLTF
TRBJ1-2 . TRBV21-1 . TGTGCCAGCAGCAGACCGGGGGGCTACACCTTC CASSRPGGYTF
TRBJ1-2 . TRBV19 . TGTGCCAGTAAATTGGGACAACTCTATGGCTACACCTTC CASKLGQLYGYTF
TRBJ2-1 TRBD2 TRBV28 . TGTGCCAGCAGTGATACTGGGGGACTACTCCTGACTCTATACAATGAGCAGTTCTTC CASSDTGGLLLTLYNEQFF
TRBJ2-3 TRBD2 TRBV19 . TGTGCCAGTAGTATGGGACTAGCGGGAGATACGCAGTATTTT CASSMGLAGDTQYF
TRBJ2-3 TRBD1 TRBV5-4 . TGTGCCAGCAGCTTGGGCGGGACAGGGGGCAAGGTGGATACGCAGTATTTT CASSLGGTGGKVDTQYF
TRBJ1-3 . TRBV28 . TGTGCCAGCAGCTCGCAGGATGCAGGAAACACCATATATTTT CASSSQDAGNTIYF